A single sample gave rise to the 28 T cell receptor beta chains below, sequenced in a study of blood T cell repertoires in COVID-19. Sequenced by immunoSEQ multiplex PCR; TCRdb stores in-frame clones only, minus some. In the table there are approximately 290,000 clones, 70% to 85% of which are singletons. Sequenced material: peripheral blood. The origin of the receptors is a human donor with COVID-19, enrolled during active disease. The donor label of this sample is uncertain.

This chain connects TRBV4-3 to TRBJ1-6; 8 bases match TRBD1. V was clipped by 0 bases and J by 3 bases; unmatched bases: 10. Per germline, CDR1 LGHNA and CDR2 YSLEER. The CDR3 covers 19 residues. The CDR3 bases are TGCGCCAGCAGCCAAGATCTCCCAGGGGGCCGCGTCTATAATTCACCCCTCCACTTT. Amino acid sequence: CASSQDLPGGRVYNSPLHF.

The chain couples TRBV19 to TRBJ2-3; possible D gene TRBD2, 5 bases. The CDR3 is made up of 15 amino acids. Germline-derived CDR1 and CDR2 are LNHDA and SQIVND (reference sequence). V dropped 6 bases and J dropped 0 bases, with 13 bases sitting between them. The CDR3 DNA follows: TGTGCCAGTAGGCCGACACGGACTAGCACAGATACGCAGTATTTT. Protein: CASRPTRTSTDTQYF.

The chain employs TRBV12-3 or TRBV12-4 and TRBJ2-7, with a tentative D call TRBD2 (5 bases). The ends were cut back, 8 bases at V and 4 bases at J, with 12 bases in the middle. There are 12 residues in the CDR3. The CDR3 region is CASSILGYEQYF. In DNA form, the CDR3 reads TGTGCCAGCTCTATACTAGGGTACGAGCAGTACTTC.

This clone is a singleton in its sample. The chain employs TRBV6-5 and TRBJ2-1; D is unclear. Between the trimmed V and J ends, which lost 8 bases and 2 bases, there was a span of 13 bases. This CDR3 comprises 14 residues. CDR1 and CDR2 (germline): MNHEY, SVGAGI. The CDR3 protein is CASAGRSTYNEQFF. The DNA of the CDR3 is TGTGCCAGCGCCGGCAGGTCTACCTACAATGAGCAGTTCTTC.

The chain links TRBV5-6 to TRBJ2-7; 7 bases are a match to TRBD1. J gave up 7 bases and V 3 bases, and 13 bases lay outside the gene matches. The CDR3 runs 15 residues. Germline V gene lookup returns CDR1 SGHDT and CDR2 YYEEEE. The CDR3 region has the DNA TGTGCCAGCAGCTGGAACAGGGGTAGGAGAAAAGAGCAGTACTTC. Translation: CASSWNRGRRKEQYF.

The V gene is TRBV11-2, the J gene TRBJ1-1; D ambiguous. V was pared by 2 bases and J by 2 bases, with 9 bases between. Germline CDR1 SGHAT, CDR2 FQNNGV. The CDR3 length is 14 residues. CDR3 DNA sequence: TGTGCCAGCAGCTTATTCGGTAGTAACACTGAAGCTTTCTTT. Translated, it gives CASSLFGSNTEAFF.

The chain recombines TRBV19 with TRBJ2-1; 8 nucleotides match TRBD2. Germline trimming cut 5 bases from V and 9 bases from J; bases unmatched to any gene: 6. The CDR3 covers 13 residues. From germline, CDR1 is LNHDA and CDR2 SQIVND (reference sequence). CDR3 bases: TGTGCCAGTAGTCCGGGACTAGGGGTTGAGCAGTTCTTC. This encodes CASSPGLGVEQFF. The whole variable domain, filled in from reference TRBV19 and TRBJ2-1, reads DGGITQSPKYLFRKEGQNVTLSCEQNLNHDAMYWYRQDPGQGLRLIYYSQIVNDFQKGDIAEGYSVSREKKESFPLTVTSAQKNPTAFYLCASSPGLGVEQFFGPGTRLTVL.

The chain has TRBV30 and TRBJ1-1; 7 nucleotides line up with TRBD1. V trimming: 0 bases; J trimming: 0 bases; junction bases outside the gene matches: 13. The CDR3 extends over 18 amino acids. Germline CDR1 and CDR2: GTSNPN and SVGIG (reference sequence). The CDR3 nucleotides are TGTGCCTGGAGTGTCGCGCACGGTCCCGGGACAGTGAACACTGAAGCTTTCTTT. Amino acid sequence: CAWSVAHGPGTVNTEAFF.

V usage is TRBV5-1 and J usage is TRBJ1-1, with D unresolved. In germline, CDR1 is SGHRS, CDR2 YFSETQ. Trimming stripped 2 bases from V and 6 bases from J, with 14 bases between. This CDR3 comprises 14 residues. The CDR3 DNA sequence: TGCGCCAGCAGCTTCGCCTTCTCGAGCCCTGAAGCTTTCTTT. Protein product: CASSFAFSSPEAFF.

The rearrangement uses TRBV27 and TRBJ1-1, with D tentatively TRBD1 (6 bases). Germline V gives CDR1 MNHEY, CDR2 SMNVEV (reference sequence). Trimming removed 2 bases at V and 4 bases at J, with 8 bases between. This CDR3 is built from 13 residues. CDR3 residues: CASSLTGSTEAFF. The DNA for the CDR3 is TGTGCCAGCAGTTTAACAGGGAGCACTGAAGCTTTCTTT.

The rearrangement joins TRBV9 to TRBJ1-1; D is unresolved. The CDR3 is made up of 13 amino acids. Germline loops: CDR1 SGDLS, CDR2 YYNGEE. The germline V and J ends were trimmed by 0 bases and 1 base, with 4 bases remaining between them. The CDR3 spells CASSVAENTEAFF. In nucleotides, the CDR3 is TGTGCCAGCAGCGTAGCAGAGAACACTGAAGCTTTCTTT.

The rearrangement links TRBV5-6 to TRBJ1-4; D may be TRBD1 (5 bases). Trimming cost V 0 bases and J 6 bases, with 9 bases left between them. Germline CDR1 and CDR2: SGHDT and YYEEEE. The CDR3 has 14 amino acids. CDR3 DNA: TGTGCCAGCAGCTTGGTAGCCAGGGATGAAAAACTGTTTTTT. Translation: CASSLVARDEKLFF.

The V and J genes are TRBV27 and TRBJ1-4, with D possibly being TRBD1 (6 bases). This CDR3 region has 18 residues. With 5 bases removed from V and 0 bases from J, the gap between germline ends came to 19 bases. Germline V gene lookup returns CDR1 MNHEY and CDR2 SMNVEV (reference sequence). CDR3 loop: CASSPYSGTTTTNEKLFF. DNA of the CDR3: TGTGCCAGCAGTCCATACTCCGGGACAACCACAACTAATGAAAAACTGTTTTTT.

This chain links TRBV18 with TRBJ1-5, with D possibly TRBD1 on 6 matching bases. CDR1 and CDR2 from the germline V gene are KGHSH and LQKENI. V was cut by 6 bases and J by 7 bases, with 16 bases left in between. There are 14 residues in the CDR3. CDR3 in amino acids: CASSPGAVSQPQHF. The CDR3 bases are TGTGCCAGCTCCCCAGGGGCCGTGTCCCAGCCCCAGCATTTT.

CDR3 DNA: TGTGCCAGCAGCGCGGGACAGGGAACTAATCAGCCCCAGCATTTT. Its translation is CASSAGQGTNQPQHF. The gene calls are TRBV25-1 and TRBJ1-5; TRBD1 aligns across 9 bases. Germline trimming cut 6 bases from V and 4 bases from J; bases unmatched to any gene: 7. The CDR3 consists of 15 residues. Per the germline V gene, CDR1 is MGHDK and CDR2 is SYGVNS.

This chain links TRBV7-9 with TRBJ1-1; 8 positions agree with TRBD1. The CDR3 totals 14 residues. The V segment lost 6 bases and the J segment 4 bases; nucleotides outside the gene matches: 7. Germline V gene lookup returns CDR1 SEHNR and CDR2 FQNEAQ (reference sequence). The CDR3 nucleotides are TGTGCCAGCAGGAATGACAGGGGTGGCACTGAAGCTTTCTTT. It specifies CASRNDRGGTEAFF.

This clone came up a few times. The chain joins TRBV4-1 to TRBJ2-3; a possible D gene is TRBD1 (7 bases). The CDR3 is 14 amino acids. The ends were cut back, 1 base at V and 6 bases at J, with 11 bases in the middle. The germline V gene encodes CDR1 MGHRA and CDR2 YSYEKL. The DNA for the CDR3 is TGCGCCAGCAGCCAAGGGAGGGGGCTGGATACGCAGTATTTT. Translated, it gives CASSQGRGLDTQYF.

The DNA of the CDR3 is TGTGCCAGCGGGACAGGTGACTCTGGAAACACCATATATTTT. This translates into CASGTGDSGNTIYF. The chain links TRBV6-5 to TRBJ1-3, with TRBD1 matching 8 bases. The CDR3 spans 14 residues. V lost 8 bases, J lost 0 bases, and 3 bases stayed unmatched. Germline V CDR1 and CDR2: MNHEY, SVGAGI.

Only one count was recorded for this clone. The chain is built from TRBV6-4 and TRBJ1-1; no clear D. Germline CDR1 reads MRHNA; CDR2 reads SNTAGT. This CDR3 comprises 13 residues. V lost 5 bases and J lost 6, with 13 bases in between. CDR3: CASSKEGDAEAFF. For the CDR3, the DNA is TGTGCCAGCAGTAAAGAAGGAGACGCTGAAGCTTTCTTT.

The gene calls are TRBV9 and TRBJ2-7; 8 bases agree with TRBD1. The junction had 11 bases not matched to a gene; V was cut back by 3 bases and J by 6 bases. Germline values: CDR1 SGDLS, CDR2 YYNGEE. The CDR3 covers 15 residues. The CDR3 protein is CASSAVDRAEGEQYF. The CDR3 bases are TGTGCCAGCAGCGCTGTGGACAGGGCTGAAGGCGAGCAGTACTTC.

This clone has only one observation. The chain has TRBV5-5 and TRBJ1-2; no reliable D call. V shed 0 bases and J shed 0 bases, with 12 bases lying between them. CDR1 is SGHKS and CDR2 is YYEKEE in the germline V gene (reference sequence). The CDR3 covers 16 residues. The CDR3 region is CASSLAVGSSNYGYTF. The DNA of the CDR3 is TGTGCCAGCAGCTTGGCTGTTGGCAGTTCTAACTATGGCTACACCTTC.

V and J are TRBV28 and TRBJ1-5; 7 nucleotides line up with TRBD1. The V segment lost 6 bases and the J segment 6 bases; nucleotides outside the gene matches: 5. There are 13 residues in the CDR3. From germline, CDR1 is MDHEN and CDR2 SYDVKM. CDR3 in DNA: TGTGCCAGCAGATCTGACAGGGCTCAGCCCCAGCATTTT. Protein product: CASRSDRAQPQHF.

This chain joins TRBV19 and TRBJ2-1, with 10 bases that match TRBD1. The V segment lost 3 bases and the J segment 7 bases; nucleotides outside the gene matches: 15. There are 18 residues in the CDR3. The germline gives CDR1 LNHDA, CDR2 SQIVND (reference sequence). CDR3 residues: CASSMFILRQGARNEQFF. The CDR3 DNA sequence: TGTGCCAGTAGTATGTTTATCTTGAGACAGGGGGCGAGAAATGAGCAGTTCTTC.

The chain links TRBV18 to TRBJ1-4; maybe TRBD1 (5 bases). The CDR3 contains 15 residues. V lost 2 bases and J lost 14, with 21 bases in between. CDR1 is KGHSH, CDR2 LQKENI, per germline. The CDR3 spells CASSPSRQFNDGLFF. For the CDR3, the DNA is TGTGCCAGCTCACCATCGAGACAGTTTAATGATGGGCTGTTTTTT.

The chain employs TRBV18 and TRBJ1-3; no clear D gene. V shed 3 bases and J shed 2 bases, with 8 bases lying between them. This CDR3 has 14 amino acids. Germline-derived CDR1 and CDR2 are KGHSH and LQKENI. CDR3 in DNA: TGTGCCAGCTCACCCCAGGAGGCTGGAAACACCATATATTTT. Protein: CASSPQEAGNTIYF.

V usage is TRBV7-3 and J usage is TRBJ2-3; TRBD1 matches at 8 bases. The CDR3 is made up of 16 amino acids. V was clipped by 5 bases and J by 1 base; unmatched bases: 8. Germline V gene lookup returns CDR1 SGHTA and CDR2 FQGTGA. The CDR3, as DNA: TGTGCCAGCAGCCCACAGGGGGTGCGGCGCACAGATACGCAGTATTTT. Translated, it gives CASSPQGVRRTDTQYF.

This clone was observed a few times. The genes are TRBV2 and TRBJ1-1; weak D call: TRBD1 (5 bases). This CDR3 is built from 15 residues. Trimming took 5 bases from V and 2 from J, leaving 15 bases between them. Germline V gene lookup returns CDR1 SNHLY and CDR2 FYNNEI. The CDR3: CASSLGRTINTEAFF. In DNA, the CDR3 is TGTGCCAGCAGTTTGGGACGGACTATCAACACTGAAGCTTTCTTT.

In its sample, this clone was seen once. The chain couples TRBV4-2 to TRBJ2-7; 7 nucleotides agree with TRBD1. V trimming: 3 bases; J trimming: 3 bases; junction bases outside the gene matches: 5. Germline V gene data show CDR1 as LGHNA and CDR2 as YNFKEQ. The CDR3 consists of 14 residues. The CDR3 sequence: CASSQTTGNYEQYF. The CDR3 bases are TGTGCCAGCAGCCAGACGACAGGGAACTACGAGCAGTACTTC.